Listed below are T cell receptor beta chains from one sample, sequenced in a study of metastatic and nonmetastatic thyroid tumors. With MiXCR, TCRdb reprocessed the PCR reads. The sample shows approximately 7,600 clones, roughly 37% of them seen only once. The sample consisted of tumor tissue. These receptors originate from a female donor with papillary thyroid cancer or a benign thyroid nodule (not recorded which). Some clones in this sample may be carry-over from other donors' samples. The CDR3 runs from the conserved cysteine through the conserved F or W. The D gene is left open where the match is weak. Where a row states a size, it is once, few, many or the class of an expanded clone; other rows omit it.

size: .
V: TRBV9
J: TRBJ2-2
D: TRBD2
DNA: TGTGCCAGCAGCAACTCCGGGACTACTCCGAACACCGGGGAGCTGTTTTTT
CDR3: CASSNSGTTPNTGELFF

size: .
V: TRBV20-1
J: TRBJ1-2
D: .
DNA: TGCAGTGCTAGTATAGCGGCAGGGGAGAGGGGCTATGGCTACACCTTC
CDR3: CSASIAAGERGYGYTF

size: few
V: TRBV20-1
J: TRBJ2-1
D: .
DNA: TGCAGTGCTCATTCAACACTGACCAGCTCCTACAATGAGCAGTTCTTC
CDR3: CSAHSTLTSSYNEQFF

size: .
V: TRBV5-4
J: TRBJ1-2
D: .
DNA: TGTGCCACTATCCGGGACGGTAACTATGGCTACACCTTC
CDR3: CATIRDGNYGYTF

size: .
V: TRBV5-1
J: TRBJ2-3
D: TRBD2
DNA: TGCGCCAGCAGCTTTGAAAGCGGGAGTACGACAGATACGCAGTATTTT
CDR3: CASSFESGSTTDTQYF

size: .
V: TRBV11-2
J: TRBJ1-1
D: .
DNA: TGTGCCAGCAGCTTAGATCTGAAGGTTGAAGCTTTCTTT
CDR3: CASSLDLKVEAFF

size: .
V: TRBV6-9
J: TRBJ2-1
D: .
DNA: TGTGCCAGCAGTTACCAGACTAGTTACAATGAGCAGTTCTTC
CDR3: CASSYQTSYNEQFF

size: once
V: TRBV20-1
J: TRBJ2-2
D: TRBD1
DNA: TGCAGTGCTAGAGGGACAGGGGTCCCCGGGGAGCTGTTTTTT
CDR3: CSARGTGVPGELFF

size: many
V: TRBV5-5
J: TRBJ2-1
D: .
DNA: TGTGCCAGCAGCTTGGGAGGGGCTTTTAGCTCCTACAATGAGCAGTTCTTC
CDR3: CASSLGGAFSSYNEQFF

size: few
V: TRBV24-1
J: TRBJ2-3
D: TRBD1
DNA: TGTGCCACCAGTGATTTCGACAGGGGCGCGGATACGCAGTATTTT
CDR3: CATSDFDRGADTQYF

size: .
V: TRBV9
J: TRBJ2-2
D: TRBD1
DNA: TGTGCCAGCAGCGTTGCCGGGACAGGGTTAATCACCGGGGAGCTGTTTTTT
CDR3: CASSVAGTGLITGELFF

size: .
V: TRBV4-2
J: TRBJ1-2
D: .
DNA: TGTGCCAGCAGCCAAGATCTGCAGGGAGGAGGTGGCTACACCTTC
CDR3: CASSQDLQGGGGYTF

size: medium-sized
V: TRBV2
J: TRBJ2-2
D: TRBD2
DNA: TGTGCCAGCAGTGAACGTGGCGGGAGGGCCGGCGGGGAGCTGTTTTTT
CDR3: CASSERGGRAGGELFF

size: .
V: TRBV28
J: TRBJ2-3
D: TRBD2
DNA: TGTGCCAGCAGTCCGGGACTAATCACAGATACGCAGTATTTT
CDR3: CASSPGLITDTQYF

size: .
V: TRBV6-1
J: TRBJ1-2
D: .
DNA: TGTGCCAGCAGTGAAAGGGGAGACAGTACAGGCTACACCTTC
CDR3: CASSERGDSTGYTF

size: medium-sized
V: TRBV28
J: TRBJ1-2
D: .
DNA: TGTGCCAGCAGCCGCGACAGAGATTACACCTTC
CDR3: CASSRDRDYTF

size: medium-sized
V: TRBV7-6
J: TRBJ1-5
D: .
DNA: TGTGCCAGCAGCTTAGAGGGGCCATATGCCGGTCAGCCCCAGCATTTT
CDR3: CASSLEGPYAGQPQHF

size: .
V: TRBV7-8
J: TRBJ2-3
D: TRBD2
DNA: TGTGCCAGCAGCTCCTCGACTAGCGGTCAATGGCCAGATACGCAGTATTTT
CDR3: CASSSSTSGQWPDTQYF

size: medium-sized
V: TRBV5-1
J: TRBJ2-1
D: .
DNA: TGCGCCAGCAGCCTCTGGACTCTAAATGAGCAGTTCTTC
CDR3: CASSLWTLNEQFF

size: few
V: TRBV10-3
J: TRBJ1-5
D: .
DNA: TGTGCCATCAGTGGAGACAATAATCAGCCCCAGCATTTT
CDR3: CAISGDNNQPQHF

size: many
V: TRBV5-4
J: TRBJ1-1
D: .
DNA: TGTGCCAGCAGCCTAAGGGGGTATCACACTGAAGCTTTCTTT
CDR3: CASSLRGYHTEAFF

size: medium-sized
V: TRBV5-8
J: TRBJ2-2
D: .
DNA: TGTGCCAGCAGCTTTAGCGGCGGCGCCGGGGAGCTGTTTTTT
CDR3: CASSFSGGAGELFF

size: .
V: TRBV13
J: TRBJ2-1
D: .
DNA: TGTGCCAGCAGCTTACGGGGGTACAATGAGCAGTTCTTC
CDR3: CASSLRGYNEQFF

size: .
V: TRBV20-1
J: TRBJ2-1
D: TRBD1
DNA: TGCAGTGCTAGAGGTCAGACAGGGGGCAATGAGCAGTTCTTC
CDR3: CSARGQTGGNEQFF

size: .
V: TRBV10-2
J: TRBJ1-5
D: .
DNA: TGCGCCAGCACCGCAGGAAGCAATCAGCCCCAGCATTTT
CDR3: CASTAGSNQPQHF

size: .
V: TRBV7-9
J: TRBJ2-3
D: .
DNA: TGTTCCAGCAGCTTAGCGGGGACAGATACGCATTATTTT
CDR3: CSSSLAGTDTHYF

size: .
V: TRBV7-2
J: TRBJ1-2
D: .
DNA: TGTGCCAGCAGCTTAGGCAAGGGTAGGGCCTTCTATGGCTACACCTTC
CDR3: CASSLGKGRAFYGYTF

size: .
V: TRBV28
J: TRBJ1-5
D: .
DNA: TGTGCCAGCAGTTTACCCCTCCTGCAGGGTGGAAGCAATCAGCCCCAGCATTTT
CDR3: CASSLPLLQGGSNQPQHF

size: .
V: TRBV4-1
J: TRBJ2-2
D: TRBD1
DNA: TGCGCCAGCAGCAAAACAGGGGTTACCTGGGAGCTGTTTTTT
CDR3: CASSKTGVTWELFF

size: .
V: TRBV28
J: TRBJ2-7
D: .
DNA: TGTGCCAGCAGTTCCCACCGGGAGCAGCCGAGCGAGCAGTACTTC
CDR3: CASSSHREQPSEQYF

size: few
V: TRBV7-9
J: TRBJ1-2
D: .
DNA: TGTGCCAGCAGCTTCTCCTATGGCTACACCTTC
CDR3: CASSFSYGYTF

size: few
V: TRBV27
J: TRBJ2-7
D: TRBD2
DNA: TGTGCCAGCCGCGGACTAGCGGGAGGGCTTGAGCAGTACTTC
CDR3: CASRGLAGGLEQYF

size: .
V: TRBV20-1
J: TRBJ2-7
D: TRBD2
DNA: TGCAGTGCTAGAGACCCCCTTAGCGGGCTAAGCTCCTACGAGCAGTACTTC
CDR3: CSARDPLSGLSSYEQYF

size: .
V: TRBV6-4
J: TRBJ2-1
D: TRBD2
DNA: TGTGCCAGCAGTCCACTAGCGGGAGAAAACGTTGAGCAGTTCTTC
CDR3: CASSPLAGENVEQFF

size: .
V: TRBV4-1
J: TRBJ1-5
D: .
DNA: TGCGCCAGCAGCCCTAACCTACAGAAGCCCCAGCATTTT
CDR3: CASSPNLQKPQHF

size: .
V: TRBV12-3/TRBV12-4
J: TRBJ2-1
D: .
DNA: TGTGCCAGCAGTGTCGCCGGGGTTGCTTCTTACAATGAGCAGTTCTTC
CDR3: CASSVAGVASYNEQFF

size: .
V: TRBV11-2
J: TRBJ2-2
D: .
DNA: TGTGCCAGCAGCTTATCTTCCTGGGAGCGGAACACCGGGGAGCTGTTTTTT
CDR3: CASSLSSWERNTGELFF

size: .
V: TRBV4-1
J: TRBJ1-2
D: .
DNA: TGCGCCAGCAGCCGAAATACCCTGGGCGGAAACTATGGCTACACCTTC
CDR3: CASSRNTLGGNYGYTF

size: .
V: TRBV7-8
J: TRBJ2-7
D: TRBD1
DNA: TGTGCCAGCAGCTTTGTCACGGGACAGGGATCCTACGAGCAGTACTTC
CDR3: CASSFVTGQGSYEQYF

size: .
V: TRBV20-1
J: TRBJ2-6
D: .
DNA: TGCAGTGCTAGAGGGGGGTCAGGGGCCAACGTCCTGACTTTC
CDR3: CSARGGSGANVLTF

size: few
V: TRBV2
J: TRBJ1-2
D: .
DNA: TGTGCCAGCAGTCCGGGACGGATCTATGGCTACACCTTC
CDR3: CASSPGRIYGYTF

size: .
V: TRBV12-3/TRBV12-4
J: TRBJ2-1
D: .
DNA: TGTGCCAGCAGTTTAACCGGGGGGCCCGACCGAGAGCAGTTCTTC
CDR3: CASSLTGGPDREQFF

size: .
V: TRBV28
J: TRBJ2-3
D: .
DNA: TGTGCCAGCAGTTTGGGACTCATCACAGATACGCAGTATTTT
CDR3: CASSLGLITDTQYF

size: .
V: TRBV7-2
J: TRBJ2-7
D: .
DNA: TGTGCCAGCAGCCCTGGGTGGGCTTACGAGCAGTACTTC
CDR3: CASSPGWAYEQYF

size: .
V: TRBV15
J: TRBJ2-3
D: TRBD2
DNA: TGTGCCACCAGCAGAGATCCACTAGCGGGAGGGTTGAAGTATTTT
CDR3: CATSRDPLAGGLKYF

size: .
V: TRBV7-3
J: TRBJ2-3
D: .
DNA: TGTGCCAGCAGCTTAAAAGGGTGGGCTAGCGCGAGCACAGATACGCAGTATTTT
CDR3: CASSLKGWASASTDTQYF

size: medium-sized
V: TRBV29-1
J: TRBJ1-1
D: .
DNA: TGCAGCGTTGAAAGGGGCAAGAACACTGAAGCTTTCTTT
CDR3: CSVERGKNTEAFF

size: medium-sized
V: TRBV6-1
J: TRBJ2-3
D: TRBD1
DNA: TGTGCCAGCAGGGGACAGGGGTTTTCCACAGATACGCAGTATTTT
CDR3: CASRGQGFSTDTQYF

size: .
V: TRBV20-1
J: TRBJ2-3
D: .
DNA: TGCAGTGCTAGAGATCCAGGAAGCACAGATACGCAGTATTTT
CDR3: CSARDPGSTDTQYF

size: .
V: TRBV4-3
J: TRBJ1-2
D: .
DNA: TGCGCCAGCAGCCAAGCCGGTTATGGCTACACCTTC
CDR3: CASSQAGYGYTF

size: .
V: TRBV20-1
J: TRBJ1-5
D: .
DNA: TGCAGTGCTAGAGATAATAATGGAGGTCAGCCCCAGCATTTT
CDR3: CSARDNNGGQPQHF

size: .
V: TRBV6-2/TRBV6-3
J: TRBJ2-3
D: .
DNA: TGTGCCAGCAGTTACTCCCAGAGCACAGATACGCAGTATTTT
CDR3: CASSYSQSTDTQYF

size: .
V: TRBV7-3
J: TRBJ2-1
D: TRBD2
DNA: TGTGCCAGCAGCTTAATGGCTAGCGGGGGTGGTAATGAGCAGTTCTTC
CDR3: CASSLMASGGGNEQFF